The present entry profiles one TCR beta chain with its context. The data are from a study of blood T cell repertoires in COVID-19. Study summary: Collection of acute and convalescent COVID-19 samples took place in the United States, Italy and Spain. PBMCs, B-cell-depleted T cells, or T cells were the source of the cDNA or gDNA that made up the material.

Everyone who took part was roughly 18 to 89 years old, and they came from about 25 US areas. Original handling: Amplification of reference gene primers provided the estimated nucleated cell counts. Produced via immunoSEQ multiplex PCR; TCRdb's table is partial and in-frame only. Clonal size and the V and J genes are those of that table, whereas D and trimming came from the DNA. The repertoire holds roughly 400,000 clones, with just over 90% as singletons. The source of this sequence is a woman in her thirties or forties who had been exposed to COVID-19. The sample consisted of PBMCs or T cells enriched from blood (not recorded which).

DNA of the CDR3: TGTGCCAGCAGTTTACTGGGACTAGCGGGCAATGAGCAGTTCTTC. It codes for CASSLLGLAGNEQFF. V usage is TRBV27 and J usage is TRBJ2-1; 12 positions agree with TRBD2. Trimming removed 2 bases from V and 6 bases from J; junction bases left unmatched: 2. In germline, CDR1 is MNHEY, CDR2 SMNVEV (reference sequence). CDR3 length equals 15 residues.